A selection of T cell receptor beta chains follows, all from one sample in a study of T cells in Graves' hyperthyroidism and ophthalmopathy. TCRdb processed the multiplex PCR reads anew with MiXCR; each CDR3 protein has one entry. Here the sample spans some 510,000 distinct CDR3 sequences, 20% to 25% being singletons. Sequencing used blood. These TCRs come from a young man with Graves' hyperthyroidism. Both conserved end residues are part of each CDR3. The D gene is left open where the match is weak. Clone size is given for some rows only: seen once, a few or many times, or a class if the clone is expanded.

size | D | J | V | DNA | CDR3
many | NA | TRBJ1-3 | TRBV5-1 | TGCGCCAGCAGCTTTGAAGTCCCTGGAAACACCATATATTTT | CASSFEVPGNTIYF
many | TRBD2 | TRBJ2-5 | TRBV6-1 | TGTGCCAGCAACAGACTAGCGGAGCTGTACCAAGAGACCCAGTACTTC | CASNRLAELYQETQYF
many | NA | TRBJ2-7 | TRBV19 | TGTGCCAGTAGTAACGAGGGGGGAGACTACGAGCAGTACTTC | CASSNEGGDYEQYF
many | NA | TRBJ1-1 | TRBV12-3/TRBV12-4 | TGTGCCAGCAGTTTCATTGGGGGCGCCGCTGAAGCTTTCTTT | CASSFIGGAAEAFF
many | NA | TRBJ1-1 | TRBV12-3/TRBV12-4 | TGTGCCAGCAGTTTCTCGGACGGCGGAGCTTTCTTT | CASSFSDGGAFF
many | NA | TRBJ1-1 | TRBV6-6 | TGTGCCAGCAGTTTCGCGGGGTCCGCAACTGAAGCTTTCTTT | CASSFAGSATEAFF
many | NA | TRBJ1-1 | TRBV12-3/TRBV12-4 | TGTGCCAGCATCCCGGGACGGAAGAACACTGAAGCTTTCTTT | CASIPGRKNTEAFF
many | NA | TRBJ2-2 | TRBV2 | TGTGCCAGCCAAATTGCGTGGGGGAACACCGGGGAGCTGTTTTTT | CASQIAWGNTGELFF
NA | NA | TRBJ1-1 | TRBV19 | TGTGCCAGTAGTGTCAAGGGGGACACTGAAGCTTTCTTT | CASSVKGDTEAFF
many | NA | TRBJ1-2 | TRBV30 | TGTGCCTGGAGTCCTTCCCCAAACGCGGGGAAGGACAGCTATGGCTACACCTTC | CAWSPSPNAGKDSYGYTF
many | NA | TRBJ1-5 | TRBV2 | TGTGCCAGCAGTGGGGAGGGGAGGAGCAATCAGCCCCAGCATTTT | CASSGEGRSNQPQHF
NA | NA | TRBJ1-1 | TRBV27 | TGCATCGTGGCAGGGGTCGGCACTGAAGCTTTCTTT | CIVAGVGTEAFF
few | NA | TRBJ1-2 | TRBV10-3 | TGTGCCATCAGTGTGGGGAACGGGGAAAACTATGGCTACACCTTC | CAISVGNGENYGYTF
many | NA | TRBJ2-5 | TRBV28 | TGTGCCAGCAGTTGGGGCGGGGAACCTCTCCAAGAGACCCAGTACTTC | CASSWGGEPLQETQYF
many | NA | TRBJ2-7 | TRBV7-6 | TGTGCCAGCAGCTCCCATGAGGGCTACGAGCAGTACTTC | CASSSHEGYEQYF
NA | NA | TRBJ2-2 | TRBV5-1 | TGCGCCAGCAGCCCCCTGGCGGGGGCAAGTACCGGGGAGCTGTTTTTT | CASSPLAGASTGELFF
few | NA | TRBJ2-6 | TRBV2 | TGTGCCAGCCGGGGATATGGGGCCAACGTCCTGACTTTC | CASRGYGANVLTF
NA | NA | TRBJ1-2 | TRBV28 | TGTGCCAGCAGTCTCAACGTCCAGGGGTTCGGTGGCTACACCTTC | CASSLNVQGFGGYTF
many | NA | TRBJ2-5 | TRBV5-1 | TGCGCCAGCAGCTTGGGACAGGCCCAAGAGACCCAGTACTTC | CASSLGQAQETQYF
many | NA | TRBJ1-2 | TRBV5-6 | TGTGCCAGCAGCAAATTGACAGACGGCTACACCTTC | CASSKLTDGYTF
many | NA | TRBJ1-1 | TRBV18 | TGTGCCAGCTCACCACCAGGAAGCTCTGAAGCTTTCTTT | CASSPPGSSEAFF
NA | NA | TRBJ2-2 | TRBV6-1 | TGTGCCAGCAGTGACAGGGAAGCCGGGGAGCTGTTTTTT | CASSDREAGELFF
many | NA | TRBJ1-5 | TRBV6-5 | TGTGCCAGCAGAGCAGACGGGCCCCAGCATTTT | CASRADGPQHF
NA | NA | TRBJ1-6 | TRBV11-2 | TGTGCCAGCAGCTTTGACGGTGCGCTTAATTCACCCCTCCACTTT | CASSFDGALNSPLHF
NA | NA | TRBJ1-1 | TRBV6-5 | TGTGCCAGCAATTTACAGGGCATGAACACTGAAGCTTTCTTT | CASNLQGMNTEAFF
many | TRBD2 | TRBJ2-7 | TRBV6-5 | TGTGCCAGCAGTTACGGCGGGGGGGCCTACGAGCAGTACTTC | CASSYGGGAYEQYF
many | TRBD1 | TRBJ2-7 | TRBV28 | TGTGCCAGCAGTTCGACAGGGTTAATCGACGAGCAGTACTTC | CASSSTGLIDEQYF
many | NA | TRBJ1-5 | TRBV10-3 | TGTGCCACCTCAGGGGCCGGCGGTCAGCCCCAGCATTTT | CATSGAGGQPQHF
many | NA | TRBJ1-1 | TRBV10-3 | TGTGCCATCAGTGAGAACCCACGATTGAACACTGAAGCTTTCTTT | CAISENPRLNTEAFF
many | NA | TRBJ1-2 | TRBV28 | TGTGCCAGCAGTTTATCCCACCCACAGGGCCCTGAAGGCTACACCTTC | CASSLSHPQGPEGYTF
many | NA | TRBJ2-5 | TRBV6-2/TRBV6-3 | TGTGCCAGCAGTTACCGGGTTTCAGAGACCCAGTACTTC | CASSYRVSETQYF
many | NA | TRBJ1-5 | TRBV7-9 | TGTGCCAGCAGCCAAGGTACGGGCCAGCCCCAGCATTTT | CASSQGTGQPQHF
NA | NA | TRBJ2-5 | TRBV4-1 | TGCGCCAGCAGCCAAGAAGGGTCAGGGGCTATTCAGACCCAGGACTTC | CASSQEGSGAIQTQDF
few | NA | TRBJ2-7 | TRBV5-1 | TGCGCCAGCAGCTTGGCGGGGGCGAGGAACGAGCAGTACTTC | CASSLAGARNEQYF
many | NA | TRBJ2-7 | TRBV7-9 | TGTGCCAGCAGTCCCGCAGGAGACGAGCAGTACTTC | CASSPAGDEQYF
many | NA | TRBJ1-1 | TRBV20-1 | TGCAGTGCTAGAGATCAGGAGGTTCCGATAGCTTTCTTT | CSARDQEVPIAFF
many | TRBD1 | TRBJ2-7 | TRBV6-1 | TGTGCCAGCAGTGGGAGGACAGGGGAGGCCTACGAGCAGTACTTC | CASSGRTGEAYEQYF
NA | NA | TRBJ1-2 | TRBV19 | TGTGCCAGTAGTATAGAACGACCGGGTGGTGGCTACACCTTC | CASSIERPGGGYTF
many | TRBD1 | TRBJ2-2 | TRBV12-5 | TGTGCTAGTGGTCCGACAGGGGGCACGAACACCGGGGAGCTGTTTTTT | CASGPTGGTNTGELFF
few | NA | TRBJ2-5 | TRBV28 | TGTGCCAGCAGGCCCTTTGGCGGGGCGGAGACCCAGTACTTC | CASRPFGGAETQYF
many | TRBD2 | TRBJ2-7 | TRBV4-1 | TGCGCCAGCAGCCAAGATCTAAGCGGGGGTACCTCCTACGAGCAGTACTTC | CASSQDLSGGTSYEQYF